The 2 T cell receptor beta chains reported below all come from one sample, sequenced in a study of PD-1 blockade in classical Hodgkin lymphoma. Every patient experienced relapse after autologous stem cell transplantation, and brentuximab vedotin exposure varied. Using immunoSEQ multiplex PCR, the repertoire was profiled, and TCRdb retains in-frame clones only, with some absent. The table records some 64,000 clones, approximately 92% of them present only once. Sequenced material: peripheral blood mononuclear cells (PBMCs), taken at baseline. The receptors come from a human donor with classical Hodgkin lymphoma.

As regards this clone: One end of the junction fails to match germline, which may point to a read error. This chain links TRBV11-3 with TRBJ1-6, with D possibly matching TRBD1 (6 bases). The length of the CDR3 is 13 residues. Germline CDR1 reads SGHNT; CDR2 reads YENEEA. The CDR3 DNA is TGTGCCAGCAGCTTAGATAAAGGGGGGACAAGAGTCTTT. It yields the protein CASSLDKGGTRVF.

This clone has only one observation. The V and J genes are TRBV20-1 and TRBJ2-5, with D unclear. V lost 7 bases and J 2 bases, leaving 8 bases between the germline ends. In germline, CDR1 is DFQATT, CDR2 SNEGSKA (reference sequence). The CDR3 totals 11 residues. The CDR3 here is CSVWHQETQYF. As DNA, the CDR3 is TGCAGTGTTTGGCATCAAGAGACCCAGTACTTC.